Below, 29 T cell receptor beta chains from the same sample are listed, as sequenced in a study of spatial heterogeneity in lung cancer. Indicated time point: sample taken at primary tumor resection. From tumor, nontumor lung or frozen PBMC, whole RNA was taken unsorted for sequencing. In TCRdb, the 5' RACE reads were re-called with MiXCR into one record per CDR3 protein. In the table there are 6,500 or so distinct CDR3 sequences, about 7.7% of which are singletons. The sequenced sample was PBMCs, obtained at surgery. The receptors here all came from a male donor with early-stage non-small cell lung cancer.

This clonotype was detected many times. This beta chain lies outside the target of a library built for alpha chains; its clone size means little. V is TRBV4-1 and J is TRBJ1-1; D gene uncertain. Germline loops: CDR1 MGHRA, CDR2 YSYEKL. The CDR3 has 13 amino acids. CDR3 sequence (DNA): TGCGTCCTTTATTCCCATAGACGGAAAAAAGCTTTCTTT. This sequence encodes CVLYSHRRKKAFF.

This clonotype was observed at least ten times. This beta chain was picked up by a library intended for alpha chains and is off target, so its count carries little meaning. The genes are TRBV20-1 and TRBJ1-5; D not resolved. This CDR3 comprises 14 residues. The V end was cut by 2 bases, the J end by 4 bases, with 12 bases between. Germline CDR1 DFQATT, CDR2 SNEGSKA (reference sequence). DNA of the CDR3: TGCAGTGCTAGAAGTGGTGGACCTAATCAGCCCCAGCATTTT. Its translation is CSARSGGPNQPQHF.

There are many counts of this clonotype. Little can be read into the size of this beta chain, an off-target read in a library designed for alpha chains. The CDR3 DNA follows: TGTGCCAGCTCACGGGGACAGGGGGCGTCTGACACCTTC. It is translated as CASSRGQGASDTF. The rearrangement joins TRBV18 to TRBJ1-2, with 12 bases that match TRBD1. The V gene end was trimmed by 4 bases and the J gene end by 12 bases; junction bases not matched to a gene: 6. CDR1 is KGHSH and CDR2 is LQKENI in the germline V gene. The CDR3 is 13 amino acids.

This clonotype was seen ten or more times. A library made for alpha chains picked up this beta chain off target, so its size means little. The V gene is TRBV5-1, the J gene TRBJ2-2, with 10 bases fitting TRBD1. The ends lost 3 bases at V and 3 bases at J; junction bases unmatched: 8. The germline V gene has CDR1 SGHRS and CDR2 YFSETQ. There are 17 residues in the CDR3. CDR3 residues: CASSSRSGTGDTGELFF. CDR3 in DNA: TGCGCCAGCAGCTCCCGTAGCGGGACAGGGGACACCGGGGAGCTGTTTTTT. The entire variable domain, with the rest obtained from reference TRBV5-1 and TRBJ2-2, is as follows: KAGVTQTPRYLIKTRGQQVTLSCSPISGHRSVSWYQQTPGQGLQFLFEYFSETQRNKGNFPGRFSGRQFSNSRSEMNVSTLELGDSALYLCASSSRSGTGDTGELFFGEGSRLTVL.

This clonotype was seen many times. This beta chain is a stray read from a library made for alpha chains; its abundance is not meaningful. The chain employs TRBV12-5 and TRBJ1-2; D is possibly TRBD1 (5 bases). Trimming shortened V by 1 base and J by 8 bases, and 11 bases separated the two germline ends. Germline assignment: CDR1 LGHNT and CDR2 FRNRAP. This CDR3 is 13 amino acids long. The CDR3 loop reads CASGLDQGTGYTF. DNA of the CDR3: TGTGCTAGTGGTTTGGATCAGGGTACGGGCTACACCTTC.

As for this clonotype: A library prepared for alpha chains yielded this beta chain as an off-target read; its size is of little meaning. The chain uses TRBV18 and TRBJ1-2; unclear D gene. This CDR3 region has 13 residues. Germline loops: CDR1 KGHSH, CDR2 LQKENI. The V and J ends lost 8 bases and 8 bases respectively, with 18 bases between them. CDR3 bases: TGTGCCAGCGCGAACAGTGGCCCGGGGGGCTACACCTTC. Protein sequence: CASANSGPGGYTF.

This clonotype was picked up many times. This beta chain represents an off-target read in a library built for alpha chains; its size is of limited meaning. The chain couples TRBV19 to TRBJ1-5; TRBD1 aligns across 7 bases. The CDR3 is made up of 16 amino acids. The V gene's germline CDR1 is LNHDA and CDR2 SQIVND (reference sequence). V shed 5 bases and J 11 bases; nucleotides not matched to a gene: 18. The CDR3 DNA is TGTGCCAGTAGTCCTAGGGCAGGGACAGTTGTTTCGGCCCAGCATTTT. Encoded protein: CASSPRAGTVVSAQHF.

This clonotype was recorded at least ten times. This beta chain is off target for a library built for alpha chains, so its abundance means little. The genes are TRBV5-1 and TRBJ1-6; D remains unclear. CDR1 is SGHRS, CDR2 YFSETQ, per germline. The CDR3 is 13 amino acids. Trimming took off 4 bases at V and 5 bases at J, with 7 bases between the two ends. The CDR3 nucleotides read TGCGCCAGCAGCCCCGAACATAATTCACCCCTCCACTTT. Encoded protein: CASSPEHNSPLHF.

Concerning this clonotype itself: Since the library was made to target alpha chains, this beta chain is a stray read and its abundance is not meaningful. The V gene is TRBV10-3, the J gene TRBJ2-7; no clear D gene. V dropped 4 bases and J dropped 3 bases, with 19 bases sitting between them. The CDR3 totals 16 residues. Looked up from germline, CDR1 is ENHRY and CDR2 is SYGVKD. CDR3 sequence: CAISGAQGPDVYEQYF. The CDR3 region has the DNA TGTGCCATCAGTGGCGCCCAAGGACCGGATGTCTACGAGCAGTACTTC.

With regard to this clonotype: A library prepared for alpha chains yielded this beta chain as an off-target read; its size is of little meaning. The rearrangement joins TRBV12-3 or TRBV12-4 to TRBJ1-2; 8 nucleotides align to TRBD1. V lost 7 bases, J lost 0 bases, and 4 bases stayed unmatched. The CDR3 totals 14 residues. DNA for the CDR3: TGTGCCAGCACCCTGGACAGGGCTAACTATGGCTACACCTTC. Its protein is CASTLDRANYGYTF.

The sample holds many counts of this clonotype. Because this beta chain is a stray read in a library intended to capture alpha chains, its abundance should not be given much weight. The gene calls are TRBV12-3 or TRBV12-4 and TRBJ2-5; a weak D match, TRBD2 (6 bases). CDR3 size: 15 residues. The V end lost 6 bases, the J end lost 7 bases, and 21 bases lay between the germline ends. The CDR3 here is CASSPGSPGGWTQYF. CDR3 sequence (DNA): TGTGCCAGCAGCCCAGGATCCCCCGGGGGATGGACCCAGTACTTC.

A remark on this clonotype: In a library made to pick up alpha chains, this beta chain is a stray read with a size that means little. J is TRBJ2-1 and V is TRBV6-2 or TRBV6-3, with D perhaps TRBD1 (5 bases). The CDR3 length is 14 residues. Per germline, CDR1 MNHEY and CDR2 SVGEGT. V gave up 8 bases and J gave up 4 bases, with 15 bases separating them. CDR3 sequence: CASSQRNRYNEQFF. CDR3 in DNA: TGTGCCAGCTCCCAAAGGAACAGGTACAATGAGCAGTTCTTC.

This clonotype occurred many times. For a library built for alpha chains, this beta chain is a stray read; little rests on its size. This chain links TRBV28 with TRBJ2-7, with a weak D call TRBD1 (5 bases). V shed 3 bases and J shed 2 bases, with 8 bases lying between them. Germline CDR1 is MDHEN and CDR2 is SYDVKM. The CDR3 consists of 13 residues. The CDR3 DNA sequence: TGTGCCAGCAGTTTTACAGGAACCTACGAGCAGTACTTC. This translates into CASSFTGTYEQYF. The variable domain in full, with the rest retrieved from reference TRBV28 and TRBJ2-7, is DVKVTQSSRYLVKRTGEKVFLECVQDMDHENMFWYRQDPGLGLRLIYFSYDVKMKEKGDIPEGYSVSREKKERFSLILESASTNQTSMYLCASSFTGTYEQYFGPGTRLTVT.

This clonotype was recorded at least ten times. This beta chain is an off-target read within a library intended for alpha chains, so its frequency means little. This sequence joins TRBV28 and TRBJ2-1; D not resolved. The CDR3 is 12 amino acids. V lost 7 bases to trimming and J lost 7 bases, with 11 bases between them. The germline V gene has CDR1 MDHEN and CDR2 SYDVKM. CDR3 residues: CASTVVGNEQFF. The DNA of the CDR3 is TGTGCCAGCACCGTAGTAGGGAATGAGCAGTTCTTC.

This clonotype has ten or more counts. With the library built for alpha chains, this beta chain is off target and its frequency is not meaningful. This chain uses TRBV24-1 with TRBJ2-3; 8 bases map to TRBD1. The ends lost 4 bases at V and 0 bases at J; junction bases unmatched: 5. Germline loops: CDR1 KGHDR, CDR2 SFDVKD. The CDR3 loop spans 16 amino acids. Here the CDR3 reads CATSDRTGLSTDTQYF. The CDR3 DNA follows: TGTGCCACCAGTGACCGGACAGGGCTGAGCACAGATACGCAGTATTTT.

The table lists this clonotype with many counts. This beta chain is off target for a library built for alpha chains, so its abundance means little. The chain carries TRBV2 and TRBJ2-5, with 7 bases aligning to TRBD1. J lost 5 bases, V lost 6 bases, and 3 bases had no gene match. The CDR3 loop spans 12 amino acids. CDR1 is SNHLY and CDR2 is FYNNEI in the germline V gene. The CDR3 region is CASRLQGETQYF. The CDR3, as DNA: TGTGCCAGCAGACTACAGGGGGAGACCCAGTACTTC. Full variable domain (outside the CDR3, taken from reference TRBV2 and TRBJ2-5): EPEVTQTPSHQVTQMGQEVILRCVPISNHLYFYWYRQILGQKVEFLVSFYNNEISEKSEIFDDQFSVERPDGSNFTLKIRSTKLEDSAMYFCASRLQGETQYFGPGTRLLVL.

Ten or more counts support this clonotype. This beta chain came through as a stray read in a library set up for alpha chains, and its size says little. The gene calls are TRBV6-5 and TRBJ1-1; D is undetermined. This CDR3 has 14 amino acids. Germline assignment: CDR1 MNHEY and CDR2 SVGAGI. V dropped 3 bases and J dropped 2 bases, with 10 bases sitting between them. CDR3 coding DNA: TGTGCCAGCAGTTATAGGACGGCTAACACTGAAGCTTTCTTT. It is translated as CASSYRTANTEAFF.

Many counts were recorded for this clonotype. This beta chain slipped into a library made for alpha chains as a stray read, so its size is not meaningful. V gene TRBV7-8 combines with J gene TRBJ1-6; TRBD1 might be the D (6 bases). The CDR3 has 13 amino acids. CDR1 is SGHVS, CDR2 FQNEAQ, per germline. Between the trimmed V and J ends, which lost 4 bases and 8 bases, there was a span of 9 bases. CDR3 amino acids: CASSSPGDSPLHF. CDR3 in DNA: TGTGCCAGCAGCTCCCCAGGGGATTCACCCCTCCACTTT.

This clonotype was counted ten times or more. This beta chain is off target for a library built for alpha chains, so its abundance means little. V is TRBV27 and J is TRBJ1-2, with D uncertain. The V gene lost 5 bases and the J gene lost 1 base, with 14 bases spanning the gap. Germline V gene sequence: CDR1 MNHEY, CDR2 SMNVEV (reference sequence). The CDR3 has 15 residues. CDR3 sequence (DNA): TGTGCCAGCAGTCTTTCCCCGGCTGTTAACTATGGCTACACCTTC. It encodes CASSLSPAVNYGYTF.

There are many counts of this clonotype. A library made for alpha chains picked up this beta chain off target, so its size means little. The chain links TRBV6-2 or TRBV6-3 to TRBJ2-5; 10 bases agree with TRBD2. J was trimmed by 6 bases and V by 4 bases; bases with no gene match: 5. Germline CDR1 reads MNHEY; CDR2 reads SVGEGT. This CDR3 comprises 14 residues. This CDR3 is CASSSSGGAQTQYF. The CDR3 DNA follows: TGTGCCAGCAGTTCAAGCGGGGGGGCCCAGACCCAGTACTTC.

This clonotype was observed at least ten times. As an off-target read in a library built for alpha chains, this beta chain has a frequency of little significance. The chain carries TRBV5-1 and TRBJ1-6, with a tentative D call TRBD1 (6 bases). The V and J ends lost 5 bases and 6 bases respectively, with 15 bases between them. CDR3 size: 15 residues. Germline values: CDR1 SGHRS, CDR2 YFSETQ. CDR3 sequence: CASRTTGNGNSPLHF. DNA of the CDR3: TGCGCCAGCAGAACCACAGGGAACGGTAATTCACCCCTCCACTTT. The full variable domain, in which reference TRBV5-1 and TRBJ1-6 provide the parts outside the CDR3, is KAGVTQTPRYLIKTRGQQVTLSCSPISGHRSVSWYQQTPGQGLQFLFEYFSETQRNKGNFPGRFSGRQFSNSRSEMNVSTLELGDSALYLCASRTTGNGNSPLHFGNGTRLTVT.

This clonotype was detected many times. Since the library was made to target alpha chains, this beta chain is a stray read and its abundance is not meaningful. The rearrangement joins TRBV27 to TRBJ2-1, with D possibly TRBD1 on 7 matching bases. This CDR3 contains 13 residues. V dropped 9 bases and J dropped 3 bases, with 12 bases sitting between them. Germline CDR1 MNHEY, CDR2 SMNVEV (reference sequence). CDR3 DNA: TGTGCCAGTGGAGGGGGCAGCTACAATGAGCAGTTCTTC. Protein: CASGGGSYNEQFF.

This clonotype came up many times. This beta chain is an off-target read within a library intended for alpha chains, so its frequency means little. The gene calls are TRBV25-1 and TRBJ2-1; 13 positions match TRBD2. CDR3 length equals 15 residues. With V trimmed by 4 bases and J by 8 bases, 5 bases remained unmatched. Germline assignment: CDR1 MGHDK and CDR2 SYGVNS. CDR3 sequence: CASSGLAGGFHEQFF. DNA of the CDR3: TGTGCCAGCAGTGGACTAGCGGGAGGTTTCCATGAGCAGTTCTTC. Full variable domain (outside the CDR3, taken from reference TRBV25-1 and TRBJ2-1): EADIYQTPRYLVIGTGKKITLECSQTMGHDKMYWYQQDPGMELHLIHYSYGVNSTEKGDLSSESTVSRIRTEHFPLTLESARPSHTSQYLCASSGLAGGFHEQFFGPGTRLTVL.

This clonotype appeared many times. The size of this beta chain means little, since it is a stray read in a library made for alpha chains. Written as DNA, the CDR3 is TGTGCCAGCAGTGGATTCGGACAGGGATCCTACAATGAGCAGTTCTTC. Encoded protein: CASSGFGQGSYNEQFF. The chain recombines TRBV25-1 with TRBJ2-1; 8 bases agree with TRBD1. Germline V gives CDR1 MGHDK, CDR2 SYGVNS. The CDR3 spans 16 residues. Losses at the gene ends were 4 bases for V and 1 base for J; bases not matched to a gene: 6.

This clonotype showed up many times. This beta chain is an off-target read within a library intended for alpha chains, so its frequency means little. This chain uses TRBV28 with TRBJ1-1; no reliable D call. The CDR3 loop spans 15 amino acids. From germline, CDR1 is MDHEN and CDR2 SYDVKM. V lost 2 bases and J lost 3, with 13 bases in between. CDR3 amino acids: CASSLSRVGDTEAFF. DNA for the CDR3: TGTGCCAGCAGTTTAAGTCGGGTAGGAGACACTGAAGCTTTCTTT. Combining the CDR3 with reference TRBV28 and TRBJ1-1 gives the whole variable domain DVKVTQSSRYLVKRTGEKVFLECVQDMDHENMFWYRQDPGLGLRLIYFSYDVKMKEKGDIPEGYSVSREKKERFSLILESASTNQTSMYLCASSLSRVGDTEAFFGQGTRLTVV.

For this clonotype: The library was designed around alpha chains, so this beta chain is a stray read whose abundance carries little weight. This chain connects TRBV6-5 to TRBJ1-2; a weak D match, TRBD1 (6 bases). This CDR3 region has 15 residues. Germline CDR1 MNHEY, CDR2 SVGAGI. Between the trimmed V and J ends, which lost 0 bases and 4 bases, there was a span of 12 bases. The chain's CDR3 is CASSYSPRGGYGYTF. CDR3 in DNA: TGTGCCAGCAGTTACTCACCCAGGGGAGGCTATGGCTACACCTTC.

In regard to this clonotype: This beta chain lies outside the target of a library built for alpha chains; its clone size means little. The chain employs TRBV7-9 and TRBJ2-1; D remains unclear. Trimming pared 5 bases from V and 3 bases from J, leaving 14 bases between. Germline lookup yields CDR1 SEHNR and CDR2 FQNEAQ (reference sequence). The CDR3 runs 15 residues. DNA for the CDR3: TGTGCCAGCAGCCTAACAGTGACGGGCTACAATGAGCAGTTCTTC. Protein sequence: CASSLTVTGYNEQFF.

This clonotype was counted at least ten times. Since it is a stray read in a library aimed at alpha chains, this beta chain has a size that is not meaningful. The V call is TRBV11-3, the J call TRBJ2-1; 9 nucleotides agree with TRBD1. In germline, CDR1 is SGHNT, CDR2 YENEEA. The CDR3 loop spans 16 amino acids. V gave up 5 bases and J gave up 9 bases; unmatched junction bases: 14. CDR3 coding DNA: TGTGCCAGCAGCCCTGAGGGGACAGGGACCTTTGGTGAGCAGTTCTTC. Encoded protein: CASSPEGTGTFGEQFF. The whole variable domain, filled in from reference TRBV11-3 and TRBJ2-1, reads EAGVVQSPRYKIIEKKQPVAFWCNPISGHNTLYWYLQNLGQGPELLIRYENEEAVDDSQLPKDRFSAERLKGVDSTLKIQPAELGDSAVYLCASSPEGTGTFGEQFFGPGTRLTVL.

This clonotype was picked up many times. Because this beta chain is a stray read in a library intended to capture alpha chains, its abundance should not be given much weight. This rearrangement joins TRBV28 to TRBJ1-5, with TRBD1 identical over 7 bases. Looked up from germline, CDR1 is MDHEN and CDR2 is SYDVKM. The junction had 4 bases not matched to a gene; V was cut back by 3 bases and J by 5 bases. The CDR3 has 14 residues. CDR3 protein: CASSLGQLHQPQHF. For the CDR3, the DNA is TGTGCCAGCAGTTTGGGACAGCTTCATCAGCCCCAGCATTTT.